A single sample is the source of the 25 T cell receptor beta chains below, sequenced in a study of T cell repertoires in cytomegalovirus infection. Their target antigens are unknown. In TCRdb, the reads were re-called with MiXCR into one record per CDR3 protein. Of some 920,000 distinct CDR3 sequences listed, roughly 30% were seen once; the top ten hold roughly 13%. Sequences were derived from cultured CD8+ T cells from PBMCs, sampled from culture after CMV antigen stimulation. The source of these receptors is a human donor in good health (CMV status not recorded). Some clones in this sample may be carry-over from other donors' samples.

The chain couples TRBV23-1 to TRBJ2-2; D is possibly TRBD1 (6 bases). TRBV23-1 is an open reading frame whose function is uncertain. Trimming took off 0 bases at V and 7 bases at J, with 15 bases between the two ends. There are 16 residues in the CDR3. CDR3 DNA sequence: TGCGCCAGCAGTCAATCGAACAGGGTCTTGGGCGGGGAGCTGTTTTTT. Translating it yields CASSQSNRVLGGELFF.

This clonotype was seen more than once but under ten times. The chain carries TRBV7-9 and TRBJ2-5; maybe TRBD2 (6 bases). Germline V lookup: CDR1 SEHNR, CDR2 FQNEAQ (reference sequence). CDR3 length: 15 residues. Trimming removed 5 bases at V and 1 base at J, with 14 bases between. CDR3 in amino acids: CASSPLERVQETQYF. The CDR3 bases are TGTGCCAGCAGCCCTCTAGAGCGGGTCCAAGAGACCCAGTACTTC. The whole variable domain, remainder taken from reference TRBV7-9 and TRBJ2-5, is DTGVSQNPRHKITKRGQNVTFRCDPISEHNRLYWYRQTLGQGPEFLTYFQNEAQLEKSRLLSDRFSAERPKGSFSTLEIQRTEQGDSAMYLCASSPLERVQETQYFGPGTRLLVL.

V usage is TRBV6-1 and J usage is TRBJ1-5, with 9 bases aligning to TRBD1. There are 17 residues in the CDR3. Germline values: CDR1 MNHNS, CDR2 SASEGT. J was trimmed by 7 bases and V by 2 bases; bases with no gene match: 12. CDR3 in amino acids: CASSEPWTGAAWQPQHF. CDR3 sequence (DNA): TGTGCCAGCAGTGAACCTTGGACAGGGGCCGCCTGGCAGCCCCAGCATTTT.

V is TRBV14 and J is TRBJ2-1; tentative D call: TRBD1 (5 bases). Deletions cut 1 base from V and 4 bases from J, with 14 bases between. Germline assignment: CDR1 SGHDN and CDR2 FVKESK. This CDR3 spans 16 amino acids. As DNA, the CDR3 is TGTGCCAGCAGCCAAGGTTGGTCAGGGAATTACAATGAGCAGTTCTTC. Translating gives CASSQGWSGNYNEQFF.

As for this clonotype: One end of the junction does not line up with germline, which may come from a read error. The chain recombines TRBV9 with TRBJ2-1, with D unresolved. Germline loops: CDR1 SGDLS, CDR2 YYNGEE. This CDR3 has 8 amino acids. The DNA of the CDR3 is TGTGCCAGCAGCGTAGAAACCTTC. Protein product: CASSVETF.

The chain employs TRBV10-2 and TRBJ1-2; D is unresolved. The CDR3 spans 15 residues. The V gene lost 6 bases and the J gene lost 10 bases, with 24 bases spanning the gap. Germline CDR1 and CDR2: WSHSY and SAAADI. The CDR3 nucleotides read TGCGCCAGCAGCGAATACCATACAGTGGCTCGGGACTACACCTTC. This encodes CASSEYHTVARDYTF.

This clonotype was seen more than once but under ten times. The V call is TRBV10-1, the J call TRBJ1-2, with unresolved D. Germline CDR1 and CDR2: WNHNN and SYGVQD (reference sequence). This CDR3 comprises 15 residues. V was pared by 3 bases and J by 4 bases, with 15 bases between. As DNA, the CDR3 is TGCGCCAGCAGTGAAGGGCGAACTGGTGGCTATGGCTACACCTTC. As protein: CASSEGRTGGYGYTF.

The genes are TRBV7-6 and TRBJ2-7; D is unclear. Trimming removed 5 bases from V and 7 bases from J, with 15 bases in between. The germline CDR1 and CDR2 sequences are SGHVS and FNYEAQ. The CDR3 runs 13 residues. For the CDR3, the DNA is TGTGCCAGCAGCACCGGGCCCGAACGGGAGCAGTACTTC. Amino acids: CASSTGPEREQYF. The variable domain in full, completed from reference TRBV7-6 and TRBJ2-7, reads GAGVSQSPRYKVTKRGQDVALRCDPISGHVSLYWYRQALGQGPEFLTYFNYEAQQDKSGLPNDRFSAERPEGSISTLTIQRTEQRDSAMYRCASSTGPEREQYFGPGTRLTVT.

DNA of the CDR3: TGTGCCAGCAGCCTAGACAGGGGAAAACCGTGGGACTACGAGCAGTACGTC. It encodes CASSLDRGKPWDYEQYV. The V call is TRBV6-2 or TRBV6-3, the J call TRBJ2-7, with 8 bases matching TRBD1. Germline loops: CDR1 MNHEY, CDR2 SVGEGT. The CDR3 extends over 17 amino acids. Trimming took 6 bases from V and 3 from J; bases not matched to a gene: 16.

This clonotype has a count of ten or more. This rearrangement joins TRBV7-2 to TRBJ2-3, with D possibly being TRBD2 (6 bases). The V end was cut by 3 bases, the J end by 0 bases, with 10 bases between. Germline CDR1 is SGHTA and CDR2 is FQGNSA. The CDR3 sequence is 15 residues long. This CDR3 reads CASSFRGISTDTQYF. As DNA, the CDR3 is TGTGCCAGCAGCTTTCGGGGGATTAGCACAGATACGCAGTATTTT. The variable domain in full, with the rest retrieved from reference TRBV7-2 and TRBJ2-3, is GAGVSQSPSNKVTEKGKDVELRCDPISGHTALYWYRQSLGQGLEFLIYFQGNSAPDKSGLPSDRFSAERTGGSVSTLTIQRTQQEDSAVYLCASSFRGISTDTQYFGPGTRLTVL.

The chain couples TRBV7-3 to TRBJ2-5; D gene unclear. Trimming shortened V by 1 base and J by 5 bases, and 14 bases separated the two germline ends. Germline-derived CDR1 and CDR2 are SGHTA and FQGTGA. This CDR3 region has 15 residues. This CDR3 reads CASSLSPASVETQYF. CDR3 coding DNA: TGTGCCAGCAGCTTAAGCCCCGCAAGTGTTGAGACCCAGTACTTC.

As regards this clonotype: This may come from a read error, since a much larger clone is one base off. This chain links TRBV12-3 or TRBV12-4 with TRBJ2-2, with no clear D. The CDR3 consists of 14 residues. Written as DNA, the CDR3 is TGTGCCTGCAGACCCGGACGGAACACCGGGGAGCTGTTTTTT. Its translation: CACRPGRNTGELFF.

The V and J genes are TRBV9 and TRBJ1-4, with D perhaps matching TRBD1 (6 bases). V shed 3 bases and J shed 2 bases, with 11 bases lying between them. Germline V gene data show CDR1 as SGDLS and CDR2 as YYNGEE. The CDR3 has 15 residues. DNA of the CDR3: TGTGCCAGCAGCGAGGCAGGGGCGACTAATGAAAAACTGTTTTTT. Protein: CASSEAGATNEKLFF.

A few counts support this clonotype. This chain joins TRBV12-3 or TRBV12-4 and TRBJ2-2; D gene ambiguous. CDR3 size: 15 residues. V was pared by 10 bases and J by 2 bases, with 17 bases between. The CDR3 DNA sequence: TGTGCCACCGGTTTAGGGCAGTCTAACACCGGGGAGCTGTTTTTT. Amino acids: CATGLGQSNTGELFF.

This clonotype was picked up a small number of times. The chain has TRBV6-5 and TRBJ2-1; possibly TRBD1 or TRBD2 for D (6 bases each). The ends were cut back, 3 bases at V and 12 bases at J, with 18 bases in the middle. The CDR3 spans 14 residues. Germline V CDR1 and CDR2: MNHEY, SVGAGI. CDR3 region: CASSYQGSGQGQFF. Written as DNA, the CDR3 is TGTGCCAGCAGTTATCAGGGGAGCGGGCAGGGGCAGTTCTTC.

As DNA, the CDR3 is TGTGCCAGTAGTATCGGACTCACCAGCTCCTACAATGAGCAGTTCTTC. Protein sequence: CASSIGLTSSYNEQFF. The rearrangement links TRBV19 to TRBJ2-1; TRBD2 might be the D (5 bases). Germline CDR1 reads LNHDA; CDR2 reads SQIVND (reference sequence). The length of the CDR3 is 16 residues. V lost 3 bases, J lost 0 bases, and 12 bases lay in between.

This clonotype was seen a few times. The CDR3 protein is CASSLTGQPNYGYTF. Written as DNA, the CDR3 is TGTGCCAGCAGCTTAACGGGACAGCCTAACTATGGCTACACCTTC. V gene TRBV7-3 combines with J gene TRBJ1-2; 7 bases are a match to TRBD1. CDR3 length equals 15 residues. Germline V gives CDR1 SGHTA, CDR2 FQGTGA. J was trimmed by 0 bases and V by 0 bases; bases with no gene match: 1. Combining the CDR3 with reference TRBV7-3 and TRBJ1-2 gives the whole variable domain GAGVSQTPSNKVTEKGKYVELRCDPISGHTALYWYRQSLGQGPEFLIYFQGTGAADDSGLPNDRFFAVRPEGSVSTLKIQRTERGDSAVYLCASSLTGQPNYGYTFGSGTRLTVV.

This clonotype was counted only a few times. V and J are TRBV5-4 and TRBJ1-1, with 7 bases that match TRBD1. CDR3 length: 15 residues. The V and J ends lost 4 bases and 2 bases, in that order; junction bases with no gene match: 8. Germline CDR1 and CDR2: SGHNT and YYREEE (reference sequence). The CDR3 spells CASSPPDRRNTEAFF. In DNA form, the CDR3 reads TGTGCCAGCAGCCCACCGGACAGGAGAAACACTGAAGCTTTCTTT.

This clonotype showed up just a few times. In nucleotides, the CDR3 is TGTGCCAGCAGCTTAGGGGCACATGGCTACACCTTC. Its translation: CASSLGAHGYTF. V gene TRBV5-8 combines with J gene TRBJ1-2, with D possibly matching TRBD1 (5 bases). Germline CDR1 and CDR2: SGHTS and YDEGEE. CDR3 size: 12 residues. Trimming took 2 bases from V and 6 from J, leaving 8 bases between them. The whole variable domain, remainder taken from reference TRBV5-8 and TRBJ1-2, is EAGVTQSPTHLIKTRGQQATLRCSPISGHTSVYWYQQALGLGLQFLLWYDEGEERNRGNFPPRFSGRQFPNYSSELNVNALELEDSALYLCASSLGAHGYTFGSGTRLTVV.

The chain carries TRBV20-1 and TRBJ2-3; 10 bases match TRBD2. The CDR3 totals 15 residues. CDR1 is DFQATT, CDR2 SNEGSKA, per germline (reference sequence). V dropped 0 bases and J dropped 4; count of bases not matched to a gene: 4. CDR3 sequence reads: CSARDLAGGPDTQYF. The CDR3 DNA is TGCAGTGCTAGAGATTTAGCGGGGGGCCCAGATACGCAGTATTTT.

In this sample, this clonotype turned up many times. V gene TRBV7-8 combines with J gene TRBJ1-3, with no clear D. V was clipped by 5 bases and J by 4 bases, with 15 bases between them. CDR3 length: 15 residues. Germline CDR1 and CDR2: SGHVS and FQNEAQ. As DNA, the CDR3 is TGTGCCAGCAGCCCCCGCCCGCCTGGGGGAAACACCATATATTTT. It is translated as CASSPRPPGGNTIYF.

This clonotype was found once. This chain connects TRBV10-1 to TRBJ2-2; D unresolved. The V gene's germline CDR1 is WNHNN and CDR2 SYGVQD (reference sequence). CDR3 length equals 15 residues. Trimming took 5 bases from V and 8 from J, leaving 18 bases between them. The CDR3 loop reads CASSTGSPSTGELFF. Written as DNA, the CDR3 is TGCGCCAGCAGTACCGGGTCCCCCTCCACTGGGGAGCTGTTTTTT.

This clonotype was observed many times. This chain links TRBV27 with TRBJ2-7; D may be TRBD2 (6 bases). Germline CDR1 and CDR2: MNHEY and SMNVEV (reference sequence). The CDR3 has 13 residues. Between the trimmed V and J ends, which lost 5 bases and 3 bases, there was a span of 11 bases. The CDR3 region has the DNA TGTGCCAGCAGTCTCGCGGGACTCTACGAGCAGTACGTC. Its translation: CASSLAGLYEQYV.

This clonotype was seen many times. This chain connects TRBV7-6 to TRBJ2-2; D might be TRBD1 (6 bases). The CDR3 is made up of 13 amino acids. Per germline, CDR1 SGHVS and CDR2 FNYEAQ. The V end lost 5 bases, the J end lost 6 bases, and 10 bases lay between the germline ends. CDR3 amino acids: CASSPGVAGELFF. As DNA, the CDR3 is TGTGCCAGCAGCCCAGGGGTGGCCGGGGAGCTGTTTTTT.

This clonotype was recorded a few times. The rearrangement links TRBV6-5 to TRBJ1-6; unclear D gene. The CDR3 runs to 12 residues. V shed 2 bases and J shed 9 bases, with 5 bases lying between them. In germline, CDR1 is MNHEY, CDR2 SVGAGI. The CDR3 DNA reads TGTGCCAGCAGTTACCGGGGTTCACCCCTCCACTTT. Translated: CASSYRGSPLHF.